This T cell receptor (beta chain) was recorded in a study of glioma-infiltrating T cells. Regarding the study as a whole: Tissue and blood shared very few CDR3 sequences. Above-expected tissue-blood divergence occurred in all gliomas, most in low-grade ones.

Turning to this clonotype: Antigen: not known.

Trimming cost V 6 bases and J 7 bases, with 19 bases left between them. Germline V CDR1 and CDR2: MNHNS, SASEGT. The CDR3 runs 15 residues. TCR alpha and beta CDR3 regions were amplified from RNA using iRepertoire nested multiplex PCR. One-step reverse transcription and amplification started from about 100-400 ng of tissue mRNA or PBMC total RNA. TCRdb itself ran the multiplex PCR reads through MiXCR, one entry per CDR3 protein. The table shows over 120,000 distinct CDR3 sequences, with 30% to 40% occurring only once. This rearrangement joins TRBV6-1 to TRBJ2-1; D is possibly TRBD1 (5 bases). The source material was glioma tissue, nonneoplastic brain tissue, or PBMCs (not recorded which). This clonotype was obtained from a human donor with low-grade glioma or glioblastoma, undergoing nonglioma brain surgery, or in good health (not recorded which). CDR3 protein: CASRRDRGTGNEQFF. The CDR3 nucleotides read TGTGCCAGCAGGCGAGACAGAGGAACTGGGAATGAGCAGTTCTTC.